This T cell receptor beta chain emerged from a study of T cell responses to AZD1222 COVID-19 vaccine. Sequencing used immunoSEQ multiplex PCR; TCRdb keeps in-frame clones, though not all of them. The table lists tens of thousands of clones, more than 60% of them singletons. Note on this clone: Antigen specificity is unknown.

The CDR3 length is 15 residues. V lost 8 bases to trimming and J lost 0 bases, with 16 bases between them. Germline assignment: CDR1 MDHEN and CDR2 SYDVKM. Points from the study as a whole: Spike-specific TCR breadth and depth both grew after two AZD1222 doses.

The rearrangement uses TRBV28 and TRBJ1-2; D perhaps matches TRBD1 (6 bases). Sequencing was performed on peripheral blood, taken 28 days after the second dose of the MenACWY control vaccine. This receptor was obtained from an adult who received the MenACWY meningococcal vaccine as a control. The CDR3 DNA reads TGTGCCAGCCATTTCCAGGGGAGAGCTAACTATGGCTACACCTTC. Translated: CASHFQGRANYGYTF.